This T cell receptor (beta chain) was recovered during a study of cytomegalovirus exposure and HLA in healthy donors. Study-wide context: Of about 400 genotyped donors, roughly 80% clustered with self-reported Caucasian donors.

The PCR had 60 Vbeta and 13 Jbeta primers. Authors' data handling: In a later analysis, of tens of millions of unique beta chains, roughly 11 million appeared in at least two donors. Clones were sequenced by immunoSEQ multiplex PCR, and TCRdb holds only the in-frame ones, with some missing. V, J and clone size derive from that table, while D and trimming were established from the DNA sequence. The data hold more than 140,000 clones, with almost 85% observed a single time. Study-wide points: TCR beta V- and J-gene trimming, according to a later analysis, was linked to a missense DCLRE1C variant.

This CDR3 comprises 11 residues. The V gene's germline CDR1 is MNHEY and CDR2 SVGAGI. V lost 5 bases and J lost 3, with 2 bases in between. Concerning this clone itself: The antigen remains unidentified.

This receptor was identified in a man aged 25 to 40 in good health and CMV-seropositive. This chain uses TRBV6-5 with TRBJ1-3; no clear D. Sequencing used PBMCs. CDR3 nucleotides: TGTGCCAGCAGTCTTGGAAACACCATATATTTT. It codes for CASSLGNTIYF.